One TCR beta chain is described in this entry. Its antigen is currently unknown. Per germline, CDR1 SGHTA and CDR2 FQGNSA. The V end lost 5 bases, the J end lost 3 bases, and 14 bases lay between the germline ends. This CDR3 has 15 amino acids. The data derive from a study of shared clonotypes between healthy human individuals. At the level of the study: Three CD4 naive, three CD4 memory, two CD8 naive and one CD8 memory plate were used per donor. Whole-study results and caveats: The study's rarefaction showed incomplete sorted-subset sequencing despite large depth.

The assay was immunoSEQ multiplex PCR, and TCRdb's table has in-frame clones only and misses some. The sample consists of about 2.5 million clones, less than 95% of them appearing once. The V call is TRBV7-2, the J call TRBJ2-1; D is unclear. Sequenced material: naive CD4+ T cells from PBMCs. Sample subset: CD45RA+ positively selected. The receptor was derived from a man between 18 and 29 years old in good health. Some clones in this sample may be carry-over from other donors' samples. The DNA for the CDR3 is TGTGCCAGCAGCCGGCCCAGCGCTAGCTACAATGAGCAGTTCTTC. Protein product: CASSRPSASYNEQFF.